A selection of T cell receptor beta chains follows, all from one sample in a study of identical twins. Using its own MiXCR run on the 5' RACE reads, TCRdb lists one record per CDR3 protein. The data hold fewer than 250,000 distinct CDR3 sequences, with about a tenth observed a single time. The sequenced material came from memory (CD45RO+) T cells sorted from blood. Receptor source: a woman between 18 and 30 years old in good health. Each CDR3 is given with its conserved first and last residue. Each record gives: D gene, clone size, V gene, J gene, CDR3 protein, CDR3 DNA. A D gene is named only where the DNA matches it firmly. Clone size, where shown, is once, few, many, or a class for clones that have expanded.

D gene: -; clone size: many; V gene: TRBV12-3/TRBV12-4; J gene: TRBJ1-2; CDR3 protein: CASSSQDNYGYTF; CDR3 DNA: TGTGCCAGCAGTTCCCAGGACAACTATGGCTACACCTTC
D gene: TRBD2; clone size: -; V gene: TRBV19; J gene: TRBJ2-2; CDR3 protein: CASSFLGVAGASGELFF; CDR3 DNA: TGTGCCAGTAGTTTCCTGGGGGTAGCGGGAGCGTCCGGGGAGCTGTTTTTT
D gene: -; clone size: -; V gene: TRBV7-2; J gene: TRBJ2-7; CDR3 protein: CASSFLGSAREQYF; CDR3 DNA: TGTGCCAGCAGCTTCTTGGGCAGTGCGAGGGAGCAGTACTTC
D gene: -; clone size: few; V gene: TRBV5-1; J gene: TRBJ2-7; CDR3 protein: CASSLAHGGPNEQYF; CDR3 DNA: TGCGCCAGCAGCCTTGCCCACGGGGGGCCTAACGAGCAGTACTTC
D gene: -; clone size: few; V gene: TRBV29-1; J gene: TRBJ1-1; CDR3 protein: CSAERTQNTEAFF; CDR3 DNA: TGCAGCGCCGAAAGGACACAGAACACTGAAGCTTTCTTT
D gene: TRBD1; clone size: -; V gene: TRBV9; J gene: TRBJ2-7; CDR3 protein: CASSAGQGRYEQYF; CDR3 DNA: TGTGCCAGCAGCGCGGGACAGGGGCGCTACGAGCAGTACTTC
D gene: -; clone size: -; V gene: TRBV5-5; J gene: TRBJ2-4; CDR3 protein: CASSRIGENIQYF; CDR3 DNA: TGTGCCAGCAGCCGGATAGGAGAAAACATTCAGTACTTC
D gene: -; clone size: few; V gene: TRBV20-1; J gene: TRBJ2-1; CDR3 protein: CSASVGLTSDNEQFF; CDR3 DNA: TGCAGTGCTAGTGTCGGACTGACATCCGACAATGAGCAGTTCTTC
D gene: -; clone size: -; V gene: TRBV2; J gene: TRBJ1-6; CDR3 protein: CATRGGRRNSPLHF; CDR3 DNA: TGTGCCACCCGAGGAGGCCGAAGAAATTCACCCCTCCACTTT
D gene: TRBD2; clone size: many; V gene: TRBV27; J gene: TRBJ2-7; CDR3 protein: CASAAGLAPYEQYF; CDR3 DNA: TGTGCCAGCGCTGCCGGACTAGCTCCGTACGAGCAGTACTTC
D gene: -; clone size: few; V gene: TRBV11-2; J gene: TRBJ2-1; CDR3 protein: CASGWANEQFF; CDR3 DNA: TGTGCCAGTGGTTGGGCCAATGAGCAGTTCTTC
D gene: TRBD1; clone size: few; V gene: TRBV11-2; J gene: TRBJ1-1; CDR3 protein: CASSWDSENTEAFF; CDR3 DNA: TGTGCCAGCAGCTGGGACAGCGAAAACACTGAAGCTTTCTTT
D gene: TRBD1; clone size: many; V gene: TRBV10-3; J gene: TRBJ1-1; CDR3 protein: CATGLDPGGGEAFF; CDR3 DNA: TGTGCCACCGGATTGGACCCAGGGGGCGGTGAAGCTTTCTTT
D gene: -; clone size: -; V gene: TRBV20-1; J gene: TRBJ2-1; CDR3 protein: CSARAGDNEQFF; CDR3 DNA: TGCAGTGCTAGAGCCGGAGATAATGAGCAGTTCTTC
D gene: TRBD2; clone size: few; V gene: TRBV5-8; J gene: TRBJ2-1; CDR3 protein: CASSLSGRTSGIYNEQFF; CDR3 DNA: TGTGCCAGCAGCCTGAGCGGCCGGACTAGCGGGATTTACAATGAGCAGTTCTTC
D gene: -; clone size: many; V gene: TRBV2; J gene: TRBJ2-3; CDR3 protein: CASSAIATYTDTQYF; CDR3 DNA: TGTGCCAGCAGTGCAATCGCGACCTACACAGATACGCAGTATTTT
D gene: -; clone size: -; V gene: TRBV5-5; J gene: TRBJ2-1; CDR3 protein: CASSLGPTAVQNNEQFF; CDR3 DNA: TGTGCCAGCAGCCTAGGTCCTACTGCCGTACAGAACAATGAGCAGTTCTTC
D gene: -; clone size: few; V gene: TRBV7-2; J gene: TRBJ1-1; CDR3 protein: CASSFMGNTEAFF; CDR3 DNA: TGTGCCAGCAGCTTCATGGGAAACACTGAAGCTTTCTTT
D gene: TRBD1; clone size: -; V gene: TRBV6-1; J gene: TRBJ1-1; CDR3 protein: CASSAQGENTEAFF; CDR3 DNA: TGTGCCAGCAGTGCTCAGGGGGAGAACACTGAAGCTTTCTTT